This TCR beta chain was identified in a study of blood T cell repertoires in COVID-19. The assay was immunoSEQ multiplex PCR, and TCRdb's table has in-frame clones only and misses some. The sample consists of roughly 290,000 clones, roughly 88% of them appearing once. This CDR3 contains 13 residues. Germline CDR1 and CDR2: MNHEY and SVGAGI. V was clipped by 10 bases and J by 4 bases, with 17 bases between them. Recovery meant two consecutive negative NP/OP PCR tests, professional clearance, or resolved symptoms. The TCR was taken from a woman aged 30 to 39 who had recovered from COVID-19. The sequencing input was PBMCs or T cells enriched from blood (not recorded which). The chain employs TRBV6-5 and TRBJ2-7; possible D gene TRBD2, 6 bases. In DNA form, the CDR3 reads TGTGCCACCTCGGACGGGGGAACTTACGAGCAGTACTTC. This gives the protein CATSDGGTYEQYF.